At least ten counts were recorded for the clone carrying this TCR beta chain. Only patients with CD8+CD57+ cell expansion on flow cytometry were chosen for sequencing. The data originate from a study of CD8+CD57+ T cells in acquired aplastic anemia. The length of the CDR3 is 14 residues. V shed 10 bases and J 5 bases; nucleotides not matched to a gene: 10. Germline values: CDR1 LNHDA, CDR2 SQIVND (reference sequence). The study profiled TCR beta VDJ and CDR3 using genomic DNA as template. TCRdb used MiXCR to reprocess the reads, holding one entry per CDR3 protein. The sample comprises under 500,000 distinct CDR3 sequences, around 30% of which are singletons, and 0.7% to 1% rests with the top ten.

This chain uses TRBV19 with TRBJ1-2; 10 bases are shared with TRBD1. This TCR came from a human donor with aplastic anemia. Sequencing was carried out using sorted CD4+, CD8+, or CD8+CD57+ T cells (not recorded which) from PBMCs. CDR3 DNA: TGTGCCAATACGGGACAGGGGAAAGTTTATGGCTACACCTTC. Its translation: CANTGQGKVYGYTF.